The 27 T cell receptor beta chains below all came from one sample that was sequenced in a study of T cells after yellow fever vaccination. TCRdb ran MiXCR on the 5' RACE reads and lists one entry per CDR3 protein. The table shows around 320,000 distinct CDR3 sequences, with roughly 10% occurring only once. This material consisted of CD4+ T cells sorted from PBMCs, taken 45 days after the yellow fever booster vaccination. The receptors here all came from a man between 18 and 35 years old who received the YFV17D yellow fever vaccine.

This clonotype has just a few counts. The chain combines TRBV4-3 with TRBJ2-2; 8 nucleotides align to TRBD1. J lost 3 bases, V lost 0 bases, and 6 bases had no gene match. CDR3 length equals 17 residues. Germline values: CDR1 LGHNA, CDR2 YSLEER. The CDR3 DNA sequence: TGCGCCAGCAGCCAAGATAGGCGACAGGGGTACACCGGGGAGCTGTTTTTT. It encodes CASSQDRRQGYTGELFF.

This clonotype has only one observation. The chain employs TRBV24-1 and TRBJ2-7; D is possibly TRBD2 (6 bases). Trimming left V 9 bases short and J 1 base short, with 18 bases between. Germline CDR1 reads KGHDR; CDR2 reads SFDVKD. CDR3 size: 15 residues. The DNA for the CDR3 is TGTGCCACCCAAGGCGGGGAGCGGACTTCCTACGAGCAGTACTTC. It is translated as CATQGGERTSYEQYF.

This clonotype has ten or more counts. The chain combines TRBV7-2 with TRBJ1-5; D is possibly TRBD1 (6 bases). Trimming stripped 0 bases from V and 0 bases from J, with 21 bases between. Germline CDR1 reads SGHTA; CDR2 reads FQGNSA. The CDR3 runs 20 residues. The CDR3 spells CASSLASGHSRRDSNQPQHF. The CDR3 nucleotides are TGTGCCAGCAGCTTAGCATCGGGACACTCCAGACGGGATAGCAATCAGCCCCAGCATTTT.

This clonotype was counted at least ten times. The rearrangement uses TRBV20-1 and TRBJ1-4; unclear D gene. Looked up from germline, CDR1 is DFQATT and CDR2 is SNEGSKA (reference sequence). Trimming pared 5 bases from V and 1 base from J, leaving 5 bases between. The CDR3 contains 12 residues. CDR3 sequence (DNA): TGCAGTGCTTATAAAACTAATGAAAAACTGTTTTTT. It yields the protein CSAYKTNEKLFF.

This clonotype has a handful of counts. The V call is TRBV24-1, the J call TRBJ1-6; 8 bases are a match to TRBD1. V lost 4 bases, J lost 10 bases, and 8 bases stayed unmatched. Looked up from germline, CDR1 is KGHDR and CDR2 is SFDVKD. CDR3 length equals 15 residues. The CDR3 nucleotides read TGTGCCACCAGTGAGGGAGGACAGGGTCGATCACCCCTCCACTTT. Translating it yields CATSEGGQGRSPLHF.

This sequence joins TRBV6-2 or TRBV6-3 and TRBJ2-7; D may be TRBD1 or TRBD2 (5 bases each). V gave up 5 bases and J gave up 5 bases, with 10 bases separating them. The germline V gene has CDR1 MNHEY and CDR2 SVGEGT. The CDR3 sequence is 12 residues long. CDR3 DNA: TGTGCCAGCAGTCCTCGGGACCACGAGCAGTACGTC. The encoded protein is CASSPRDHEQYV.

CDR3 coding DNA: TGCGCCAGCAGCTTGGGACAATGGAGAGGAGAGGCTGAAGCTTTCTTT. It specifies CASSLGQWRGEAEAFF. The rearrangement links TRBV5-1 to TRBJ1-1, with no clear D. V dropped 0 bases and J dropped 6 bases, with 18 bases sitting between them. The V gene's germline CDR1 is SGHRS and CDR2 YFSETQ. This CDR3 spans 16 amino acids. Full variable domain (missing parts from reference TRBV5-1 and TRBJ1-1): KAGVTQTPRYLIKTRGQQVTLSCSPISGHRSVSWYQQTPGQGLQFLFEYFSETQRNKGNFPGRFSGRQFSNSRSEMNVSTLELGDSALYLCASSLGQWRGEAEAFFGQGTRLTVV.

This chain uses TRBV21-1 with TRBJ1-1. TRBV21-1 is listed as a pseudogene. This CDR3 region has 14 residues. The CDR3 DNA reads TGTGCCAGCAGCAAAGGAGGGAGGAACACTGAAGCTTTCTTT. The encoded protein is CASSKGGRNTEAFF.

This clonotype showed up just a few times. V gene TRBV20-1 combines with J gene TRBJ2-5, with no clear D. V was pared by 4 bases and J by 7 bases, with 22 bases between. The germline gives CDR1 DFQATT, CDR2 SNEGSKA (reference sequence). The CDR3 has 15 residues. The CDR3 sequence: CSANPPLGYGLTQYF. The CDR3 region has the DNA TGCAGTGCTAACCCCCCTCTGGGATACGGGTTGACCCAGTACTTC.

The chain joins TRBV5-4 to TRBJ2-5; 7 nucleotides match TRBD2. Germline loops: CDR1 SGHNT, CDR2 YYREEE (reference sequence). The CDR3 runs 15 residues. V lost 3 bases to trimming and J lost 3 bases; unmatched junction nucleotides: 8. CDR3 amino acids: CASSSRQRGEETQYF. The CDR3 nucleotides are TGTGCCAGCAGCTCCCGGCAGCGGGGAGAAGAGACCCAGTACTTC.

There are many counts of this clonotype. Here the CDR3 reads CASSLGQGNVLTF. CDR3 nucleotide sequence: TGTGCCAGCAGCTTAGGACAGGGCAACGTCCTGACTTTC. The rearrangement uses TRBV7-2 and TRBJ2-6; 7 bases are a match to TRBD1. CDR3 length equals 13 residues. V trimming: 1 base; J trimming: 9 bases; junction bases outside the gene matches: 0. CDR1 is SGHTA and CDR2 is FQGNSA in the germline V gene.

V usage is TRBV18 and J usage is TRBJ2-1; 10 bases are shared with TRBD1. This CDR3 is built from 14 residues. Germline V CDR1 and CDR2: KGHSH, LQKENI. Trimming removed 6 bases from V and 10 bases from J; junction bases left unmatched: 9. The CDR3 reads CASSLLGQGTEQFF. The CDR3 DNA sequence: TGTGCCAGCTCTCTACTGGGACAGGGGACCGAGCAGTTCTTC.

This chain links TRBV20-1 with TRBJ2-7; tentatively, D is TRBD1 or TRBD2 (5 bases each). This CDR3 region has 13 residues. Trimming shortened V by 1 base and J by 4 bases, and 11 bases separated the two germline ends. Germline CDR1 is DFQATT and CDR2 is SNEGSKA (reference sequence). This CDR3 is CSARGPGPYEQYF. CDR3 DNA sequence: TGCAGTGCTAGAGGTCCGGGGCCGTACGAGCAGTACTTC.

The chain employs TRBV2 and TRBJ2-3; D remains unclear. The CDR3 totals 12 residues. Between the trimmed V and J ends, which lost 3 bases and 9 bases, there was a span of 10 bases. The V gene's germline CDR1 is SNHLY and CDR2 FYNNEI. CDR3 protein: CASSEGLGTQYF. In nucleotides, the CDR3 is TGTGCCAGCAGTGAGGGTTTGGGAACGCAGTATTTT.

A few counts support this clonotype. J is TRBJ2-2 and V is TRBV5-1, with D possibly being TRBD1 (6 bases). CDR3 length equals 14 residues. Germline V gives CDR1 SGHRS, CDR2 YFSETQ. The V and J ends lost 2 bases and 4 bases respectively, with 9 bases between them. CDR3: CASSFPTGTGELFF. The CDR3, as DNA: TGCGCCAGCAGCTTCCCGACAGGCACCGGGGAGCTGTTTTTT. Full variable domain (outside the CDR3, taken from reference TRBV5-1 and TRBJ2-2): KAGVTQTPRYLIKTRGQQVTLSCSPISGHRSVSWYQQTPGQGLQFLFEYFSETQRNKGNFPGRFSGRQFSNSRSEMNVSTLELGDSALYLCASSFPTGTGELFFGEGSRLTVL.

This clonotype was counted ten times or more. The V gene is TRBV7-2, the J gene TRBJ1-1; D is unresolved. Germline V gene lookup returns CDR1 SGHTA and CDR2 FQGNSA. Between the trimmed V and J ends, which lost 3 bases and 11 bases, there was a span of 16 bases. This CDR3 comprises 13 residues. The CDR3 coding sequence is TGTGCCAGCAGCTTTCCGACTTGGTATAAGGCTTTCTTT. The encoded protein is CASSFPTWYKAFF.

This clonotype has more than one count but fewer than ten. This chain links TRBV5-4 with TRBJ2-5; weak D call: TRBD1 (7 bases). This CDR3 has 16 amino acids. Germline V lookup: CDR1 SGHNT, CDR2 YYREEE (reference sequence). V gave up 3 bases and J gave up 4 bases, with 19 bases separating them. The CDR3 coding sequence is TGTGCCAGCAGCTCATGGGGCAGGGGGGCGGGAGAGACCCAGTACTTC. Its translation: CASSSWGRGAGETQYF.

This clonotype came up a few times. The CDR3 sequence is CASSLVGAPETQYF. Here the CDR3 DNA reads TGTGCCAGCAGCTTAGTGGGGGCTCCAGAGACCCAGTACTTC. The chain links TRBV7-9 to TRBJ2-5; perhaps TRBD1 as D (6 bases). CDR1 is SEHNR and CDR2 is FQNEAQ in the germline V gene (reference sequence). V was clipped by 1 base and J by 4 bases, with 10 bases between them. The CDR3 is made up of 14 amino acids.

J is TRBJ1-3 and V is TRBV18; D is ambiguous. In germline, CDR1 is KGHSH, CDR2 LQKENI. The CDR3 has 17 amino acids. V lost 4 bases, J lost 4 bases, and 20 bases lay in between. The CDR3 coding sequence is TGTGCCAGCTCACTGACATCGACCCCGGAGGGCGGAAACACCATATATTTT. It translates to CASSLTSTPEGGNTIYF.

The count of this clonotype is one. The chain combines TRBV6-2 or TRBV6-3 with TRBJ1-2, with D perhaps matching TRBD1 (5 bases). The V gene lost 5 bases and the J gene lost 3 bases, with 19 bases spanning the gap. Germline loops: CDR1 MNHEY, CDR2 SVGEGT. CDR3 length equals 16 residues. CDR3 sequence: CASSKTGTDGDYGYTF. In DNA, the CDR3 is TGTGCCAGCAGTAAAACCGGGACGGACGGAGACTATGGCTACACCTTC.

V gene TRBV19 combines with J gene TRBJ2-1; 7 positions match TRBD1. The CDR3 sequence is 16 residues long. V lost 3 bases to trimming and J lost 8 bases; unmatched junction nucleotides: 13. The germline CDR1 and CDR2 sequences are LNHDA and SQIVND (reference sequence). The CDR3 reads CASSIWRAGGEDEQFF. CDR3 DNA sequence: TGTGCCAGTAGTATTTGGCGGGCAGGGGGTGAGGATGAGCAGTTCTTC. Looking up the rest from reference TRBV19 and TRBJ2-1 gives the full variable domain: DGGITQSPKYLFRKEGQNVTLSCEQNLNHDAMYWYRQDPGQGLRLIYYSQIVNDFQKGDIAEGYSVSREKKESFPLTVTSAQKNPTAFYLCASSIWRAGGEDEQFFGPGTRLTVL.

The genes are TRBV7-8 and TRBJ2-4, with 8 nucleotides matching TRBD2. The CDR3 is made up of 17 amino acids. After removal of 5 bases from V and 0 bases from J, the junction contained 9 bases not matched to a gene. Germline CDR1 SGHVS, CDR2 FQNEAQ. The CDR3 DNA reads TGTGCCAGCAGCCTCGGGGGGGCACGATCAGCCAAAAACATTCAGTACTTC. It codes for CASSLGGARSAKNIQYF.

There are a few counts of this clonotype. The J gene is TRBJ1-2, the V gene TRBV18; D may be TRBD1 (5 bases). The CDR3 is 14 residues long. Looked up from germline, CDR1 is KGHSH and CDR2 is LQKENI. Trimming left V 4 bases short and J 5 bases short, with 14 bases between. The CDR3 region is CASSLDNRQYGYTF. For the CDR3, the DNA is TGTGCCAGCTCACTCGACAACAGGCAATATGGCTACACCTTC.

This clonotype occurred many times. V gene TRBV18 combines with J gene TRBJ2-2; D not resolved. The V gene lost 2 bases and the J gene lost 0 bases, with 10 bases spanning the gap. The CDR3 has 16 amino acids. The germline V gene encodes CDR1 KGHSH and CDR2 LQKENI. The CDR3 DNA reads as TGTGCCAGCTCACCATCGGCAGACGCGAACACCGGGGAGCTGTTTTTT. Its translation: CASSPSADANTGELFF.

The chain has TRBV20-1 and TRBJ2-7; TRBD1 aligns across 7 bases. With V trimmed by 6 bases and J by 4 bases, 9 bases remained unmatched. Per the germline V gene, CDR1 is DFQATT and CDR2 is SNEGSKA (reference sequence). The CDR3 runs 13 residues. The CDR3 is CSATGTVIYEQYF. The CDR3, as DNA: TGCAGTGCCACCGGGACAGTTATTTACGAGCAGTACTTC.

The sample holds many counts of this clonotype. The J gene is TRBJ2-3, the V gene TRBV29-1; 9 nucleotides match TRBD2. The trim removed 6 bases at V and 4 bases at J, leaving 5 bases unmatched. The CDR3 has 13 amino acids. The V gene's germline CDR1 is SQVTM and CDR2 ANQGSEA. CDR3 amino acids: CSVRAGGPDTQYF. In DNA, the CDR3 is TGCAGCGTCCGAGCGGGGGGCCCAGATACGCAGTATTTT.

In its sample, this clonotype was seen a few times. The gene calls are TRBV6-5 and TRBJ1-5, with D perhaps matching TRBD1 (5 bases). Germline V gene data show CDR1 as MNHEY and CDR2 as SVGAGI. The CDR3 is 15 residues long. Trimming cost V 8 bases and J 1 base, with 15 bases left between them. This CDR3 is CASGNWDGSNQPQHF. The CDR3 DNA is TGTGCCAGCGGAAATTGGGACGGCAGCAATCAGCCCCAGCATTTT.